A selection of T cell receptor beta chains follows, all from one sample in a study of OX40 agonist ivuxolimab in advanced cancers. Data came from immunoSEQ multiplex PCR; TCRdb stores just in-frame clones and leaves some out. This sample has more than 60,000 clones, with about three quarters found just once. The starting material was CD4+ or CD8+ T cells sorted from blood, obtained in a trial of the OX40 agonist ivuxolimab. The source of these receptors is an adult with an advanced solid tumor such as melanoma, head and neck, liver or kidney cancer. Each CDR3 is given with its conserved first and last residue. A D gene is named only where the DNA matches it firmly.

14,TRBJ2-7,TRBV5-6,.,CASSPTPQSYEQYF
13,TRBJ2-1,TRBV11-3,.,CASSPLVAGEQFF
16,TRBJ2-2,TRBV7-6,.,CASSLGAFRGTGELFF
13,TRBJ2-7,TRBV19,.,CASSIILESEQYF
11,TRBJ1-1,TRBV30,TRBD1,CAWGTTGTAFF
13,TRBJ1-1,TRBV28,.,CASSLTRDSRAFF
14,TRBJ1-5,TRBV4-2,.,CASSQDQGGQPQHF
14,TRBJ1-2,TRBV11-2,.,CASSPRGGAPGYTF
15,TRBJ2-7,TRBV5-1,TRBD2,CASSILAGAAYEQYF
14,TRBJ2-7,TRBV6-6,.,CASSQGVLSYEQYF
14,TRBJ1-3,TRBV21-1,.,CASSTWTSGNTIYF
16,TRBJ2-3,TRBV6-1,TRBD2,CASSGLAGIRTDTQYF
15,TRBJ2-2,TRBV7-2,TRBD2,CASSYSGSGTGELFF
14,TRBJ1-5,TRBV10-3,TRBD1,CAIIDRGVGQPQHF
13,TRBJ1-2,TRBV29-1,TRBD1,CSVALVGGVGYTF
15,TRBJ1-1,TRBV10-3,TRBD1,CAISDLRGQGTEAFF
13,TRBJ1-1,TRBV6-6,TRBD1,CASSSRDRVEAFF
15,TRBJ1-4,TRBV6-1,TRBD1,CASSDRTGFNEKLFF
13,TRBJ1-1,TRBV7-9,.,CASSLERGAEAFF
14,TRBJ2-1,TRBV5-1,.,CASSLDPQYNEQFF
15,TRBJ2-7,TRBV28,TRBD2,CASSSSGSDTYEQYF
15,TRBJ1-5,TRBV6-5,.,CASSQTPNSNQPQHF
13,TRBJ2-1,TRBV10-3,.,CAIRGGLNNEQFF
16,TRBJ1-1,TRBV18,TRBD1,CASSPKGQGVHTEAFF
16,TRBJ1-3,TRBV19,.,CASSKTDIGPGNTIYF
14,TRBJ1-4,TRBV19,.,CASSMVTVNEKLFF
14,TRBJ2-3,TRBV5-5,.,CASSLQGSTDTQYF
16,TRBJ1-5,TRBV19,.,CASSIAGFRSNQPQHF
16,TRBJ2-5,TRBV15,TRBD1,CATSRDYGTGVETQYF
13,TRBJ1-5,TRBV5-5,.,CASSLASEQPQHF
20,TRBJ2-1,TRBV7-6,TRBD2,CASSPTRLAGGPSSYNEQFF
12,TRBJ2-5,TRBV5-4,.,CASSRSSETQYF
14,TRBJ2-1,TRBV14,TRBD1,CASNSGTGVREQFF
14,TRBJ1-2,TRBV30,TRBD1,CAWSIDRGGYGYTF
11,TRBJ1-2,TRBV19,.,CASKRGYGYTF
16,TRBJ2-3,TRBV7-3,TRBD2,CASTPLAGGPQDTQYF
17,TRBJ2-3,TRBV6-1,.,CASSEVIGWRGTDTQYF
15,TRBJ2-7,TRBV5-4,TRBD2,CASSFGLAGYYEQYF
12,TRBJ2-3,TRBV6-6,.,CASSYRRDTQYF
15,TRBJ1-5,TRBV18,TRBD1,CASSPDRVGNQPQHF
13,TRBJ1-3,TRBV19,.,CASRGASGNTIYF